Below, 20 T cell receptor beta chains from the same sample are listed, as sequenced in a study of cytomegalovirus exposure and HLA in healthy donors. Data came from immunoSEQ multiplex PCR; TCRdb stores just in-frame clones and leaves some out. The table has 200,000 to 300,000 clones, approximately 86% seen once. The sequenced material came from PBMCs. The source of these receptors is a young woman in good health and CMV-seropositive.

V usage is TRBV6-1 and J usage is TRBJ2-7; D is perhaps TRBD2 (6 bases). The CDR3 is 13 residues long. V lost 6 bases and J 3 bases, leaving 12 bases between the germline ends. Germline V gene lookup returns CDR1 MNHNS and CDR2 SASEGT. CDR3 in DNA: TGTGCCAGCAGGGAGGGTGGGAGCTACGAGCAGTACTTC. It yields the protein CASREGGSYEQYF.

The chain's CDR3 is CASSRKGLADNEQFF. The CDR3 DNA sequence: TGCGCCAGCAGCCGAAAGGGACTAGCAGACAATGAGCAGTTCTTC. This chain joins TRBV4-1 and TRBJ2-1; 9 bases match TRBD2. The trim removed 4 bases at V and 5 bases at J, leaving 6 bases unmatched. Germline loops: CDR1 MGHRA, CDR2 YSYEKL. The CDR3 contains 15 residues.

The chain is built from TRBV2 and TRBJ2-7; TRBD2 matches 13 bases. Germline CDR1 reads SNHLY; CDR2 reads FYNNEI. The CDR3 sequence is 15 residues long. Germline trimming cut 5 bases from V and 2 bases from J; bases unmatched to any gene: 3. The CDR3 DNA follows: TGTGCCAGCAGTCCGGGACTAGCGGGAACCTACGAGCAGTACTTC. Its translation is CASSPGLAGTYEQYF.

The gene calls are TRBV20-1 and TRBJ1-5; D not certain. Germline CDR1 reads DFQATT; CDR2 reads SNEGSKA (reference sequence). The CDR3 is made up of 11 amino acids. Trimming left V 4 bases short and J 11 bases short, with 12 bases between. CDR3 coding DNA: TGCAGTGCTACCCCAATGATAGCCCAGCATTTT. Translation gives CSATPMIAQHF.

In its sample, this clone was seen once. The chain is built from TRBV13 and TRBJ2-1; TRBD2 might be the D (5 bases). V lost 0 bases and J 7 bases, leaving 13 bases between the germline ends. Germline assignment: CDR1 PRHDT and CDR2 FYEKMQ (reference sequence). This CDR3 is 15 amino acids long. CDR3 nucleotide sequence: TGTGCCAGCAGCTTAGGCGGAGCGGCGAGGAATGAGCAGTTCTTC. Protein product: CASSLGGAARNEQFF.

This chain connects TRBV25-1 to TRBJ2-2; TRBD1 is a possible D gene (5 bases). The CDR3 runs 14 residues. Germline loops: CDR1 MGHDK, CDR2 SYGVNS. The V end lost 4 bases, the J end lost 3 bases, and 9 bases lay between the germline ends. This chain's CDR3 is CASSVTGYTGELFF. The CDR3 DNA is TGTGCCAGCAGTGTAACAGGCTACACCGGGGAGCTGTTTTTT. Drawing the rest from reference TRBV25-1 and TRBJ2-2, the complete variable domain is EADIYQTPRYLVIGTGKKITLECSQTMGHDKMYWYQQDPGMELHLIHYSYGVNSTEKGDLSSESTVSRIRTEHFPLTLESARPSHTSQYLCASSVTGYTGELFFGEGSRLTVL.

This chain links TRBV29-1 with TRBJ2-2; maybe TRBD1 (6 bases). Germline V gene sequence: CDR1 SQVTM, CDR2 ANQGSEA. The CDR3 is 13 residues long. V gave up 2 bases and J gave up 7 bases, with 11 bases separating them. CDR3 loop: CSVESSGVGELFF. DNA for the CDR3: TGCAGCGTTGAAAGTTCAGGGGTCGGGGAGCTGTTTTTT.

The J gene is TRBJ2-1, the V gene TRBV27, with D uncertain. Germline-derived CDR1 and CDR2 are MNHEY and SMNVEV (reference sequence). The CDR3 has 11 residues. V gave up 1 base and J gave up 10 bases, with 5 bases separating them. In nucleotides, the CDR3 is TGTGCCAGCAGTTTATTCCGGGAGCAGTTCTTC. It specifies CASSLFREQFF.

The gene calls are TRBV9 and TRBJ2-1; maybe TRBD2 (6 bases). The CDR3 has 14 residues. The germline V gene has CDR1 SGDLS and CDR2 YYNGEE. The V gene lost 4 bases and the J gene lost 5 bases, with 13 bases spanning the gap. The CDR3 nucleotides are TGTGCCAGCAGCTCGCTTAGCGGTGACAATGAGCAGTTCTTC. It codes for CASSSLSGDNEQFF.

The V gene is TRBV5-1, the J gene TRBJ2-3, with 8 bases lining up with TRBD1. The CDR3 has 14 amino acids. CDR1 and CDR2 (germline): SGHRS, YFSETQ. Trimming cost V 5 bases and J 4 bases; bases outside gene matches: 6. CDR3 coding DNA: TGCGCCAGCAGGCTACAGGGGGACCCAGATACGCAGTATTTT. As protein: CASRLQGDPDTQYF. Full variable domain (rest looked up from reference TRBV5-1 and TRBJ2-3): KAGVTQTPRYLIKTRGQQVTLSCSPISGHRSVSWYQQTPGQGLQFLFEYFSETQRNKGNFPGRFSGRQFSNSRSEMNVSTLELGDSALYLCASRLQGDPDTQYFGPGTRLTVL.

The CDR3 DNA reads TGTGCCAGCAGCGCCGGACAGGGATATGGCTACACCTTC. This encodes CASSAGQGYGYTF. The chain recombines TRBV7-3 with TRBJ1-2; 8 bases align to TRBD1. The CDR3 extends over 13 amino acids. Germline V gene lookup returns CDR1 SGHTA and CDR2 FQGTGA. V gave up 5 bases and J gave up 5 bases; unmatched junction bases: 4.

The chain uses TRBV7-9 and TRBJ2-5; D may be TRBD1 (5 bases). The V gene lost 5 bases and the J gene lost 2 bases, with 6 bases spanning the gap. This CDR3 has 12 amino acids. CDR1 SEHNR and CDR2 FQNEAQ come from the germline V gene (reference sequence). CDR3 DNA sequence: TGTGCCAGCAGCAGACAGCAAGAGACCCAGTACTTC. As protein: CASSRQQETQYF.

The chain uses TRBV2 and TRBJ2-7; tentative D call: TRBD1 (5 bases). The germline V and J ends were trimmed by 5 bases and 2 bases, with 16 bases remaining between them. The CDR3 is made up of 15 amino acids. Germline values: CDR1 SNHLY, CDR2 FYNNEI. The DNA of the CDR3 is TGTGCCAGCAGTACCATAGACAGTAGCCCCTACGAGCAGTACTTC. Its translation is CASSTIDSSPYEQYF. The full variable domain, in which reference TRBV2 and TRBJ2-7 provide the parts outside the CDR3, is EPEVTQTPSHQVTQMGQEVILRCVPISNHLYFYWYRQILGQKVEFLVSFYNNEISEKSEIFDDQFSVERPDGSNFTLKIRSTKLEDSAMYFCASSTIDSSPYEQYFGPGTRLTVT.

The chain carries TRBV7-9 and TRBJ2-7; D gene unclear. The CDR3 is 13 amino acids. The ends were cut back, 5 bases at V and 6 bases at J, with 14 bases in the middle. In germline, CDR1 is SEHNR, CDR2 FQNEAQ (reference sequence). The CDR3 protein is CASSPRAAFEQYF. CDR3 coding DNA: TGTGCCAGCAGCCCACGCGCTGCGTTCGAGCAGTACTTC.

This chain connects TRBV5-4 to TRBJ2-5, with 7 bases lining up with TRBD1. J lost 1 base, V lost 4 bases, and 4 bases had no gene match. The CDR3 length is 14 residues. Germline values: CDR1 SGHNT, CDR2 YYREEE (reference sequence). CDR3 coding DNA: TGTGCCAGCAGCACCGGGACAGCCCAAGAGACCCAGTACTTC. Protein: CASSTGTAQETQYF.

V usage is TRBV28 and J usage is TRBJ1-3, with TRBD1 as a possible D gene (6 bases). The CDR3 length is 15 residues. Trimming removed 8 bases at V and 3 bases at J, with 17 bases between. Germline CDR1 and CDR2: MDHEN and SYDVKM. The DNA for the CDR3 is TGTGCCAGCCTACGGGTGGCAGGGGTTGGAAACACCATATATTTT. Its protein is CASLRVAGVGNTIYF. Supplemented by reference TRBV28 and TRBJ1-3, the full variable domain reads DVKVTQSSRYLVKRTGEKVFLECVQDMDHENMFWYRQDPGLGLRLIYFSYDVKMKEKGDIPEGYSVSREKKERFSLILESASTNQTSMYLCASLRVAGVGNTIYFGEGSWLTVV.

J is TRBJ2-7 and V is TRBV7-6; weak D call: TRBD2 (5 bases). This CDR3 is built from 12 residues. Germline assignment: CDR1 SGHVS and CDR2 FNYEAQ. The V end was cut by 6 bases, the J end by 4 bases, with 10 bases between. The CDR3 bases are TGTGCCAGCAGTCCTAGCAGGTACGAGCAGTACTTC. Amino acid sequence: CASSPSRYEQYF.

The V call is TRBV6-1, the J call TRBJ2-7; 10 bases fit TRBD1. V dropped 5 bases and J dropped 2; count of bases not matched to a gene: 6. The CDR3 covers 15 residues. Germline V gene lookup returns CDR1 MNHNS and CDR2 SASEGT. CDR3 amino acids: CASSLTGGAAYEQYF. The CDR3 DNA reads TGTGCCAGCAGTTTGACAGGGGGCGCAGCCTACGAGCAGTACTTC.

The count of this clone is one. The chain couples TRBV2 to TRBJ1-2; 9 bases match TRBD1. Germline CDR1 is SNHLY and CDR2 is FYNNEI. There are 13 residues in the CDR3. V lost 6 bases to trimming and J lost 6 bases; unmatched junction nucleotides: 5. This CDR3 is CASRDNRGHGYTF. The CDR3 DNA follows: TGTGCCAGCAGGGATAACAGGGGGCATGGCTACACCTTC.

This clone was recorded once. The rearrangement joins TRBV27 to TRBJ2-7; TRBD1 aligns across 8 bases. V shed 3 bases and J 2 bases; nucleotides not matched to a gene: 3. Germline CDR1 is MNHEY and CDR2 is SMNVEV (reference sequence). The CDR3 spans 14 residues. The CDR3 DNA reads TGTGCCAGCAGTTTCGGACAGGGACCCTACGAGCAGTACTTC. It encodes CASSFGQGPYEQYF.